What follows is one T cell receptor beta chain and its context. Its target is unknown. The sample is drawn from a study of CD8+ T cells in alopecia areata. The authors extracted RNA and reverse transcribed it into cDNA as the sequencing template. Produced via immunoSEQ multiplex PCR; TCRdb's table is partial and in-frame only. The sample contains 120,000 to 150,000 clones, 62% of which appear only once. The germline V gene encodes CDR1 SGHVS and CDR2 FQNEAQ. Trimming took off 4 bases at V and 5 bases at J, with 18 bases between the two ends. CDR3 length: 16 amino acids. A FACSAria was used to sort CD4+ and CD8+ T cells. These cells came from PBMCs. General study findings and limits: There were also resident alphabeta T cells of normal skin sequenced in scalp samples. It was lesional scalp, especially alopecia totalis/universalis, that showed higher clonality than normal scalp.

The sample was CD8+ T cells sorted from blood. This TCR was recovered from a human donor in good health. The chain is built from TRBV7-8 and TRBJ2-1; perhaps TRBD2 as D (6 bases). The CDR3 nucleotides read TGTGCCAGCAGCTCTCCCCCTTGGGTAGCGGACAATGAGCAGTTCTTC. Translating it yields CASSSPPWVADNEQFF.